These 8 T cell receptor beta chains originate from one sample sequenced in a study of vaccination and CD4 T cells after COVID-19. These receptors' targets are unknown. The Oncomine TCR Beta short-read assay generated sequence data from the DNA of cultured CD4+ T cells. MiXCR, applied by TCRdb to the PCR reads, yields one record per CDR3 protein. The repertoire has about 3,600 distinct CDR3 sequences, 17% of them found once; the top ten carry less than 25%. Indicated treatment: approximately 10-day PBMC culture with coronavirus spike peptide pools or control peptides (ViraFEST assay). The sample taken for sequencing was CD4+ T cells from blood, cultured in vitro. Receptor source: a human donor who had recovered from COVID-19.

A few counts support this clonotype. The chain links TRBV15 to TRBJ2-1; 7 positions agree with TRBD2. The CDR3 contains 16 residues. Trimming took 8 bases from V and 1 from J; bases not matched to a gene: 11. In germline, CDR1 is LNHNV, CDR2 YYDKDF (reference sequence). The CDR3 coding sequence is TGTGCCACCGACCGGGGTGGGGGGGGTTCCTACAATGAGCAGTTCTTC. Translation gives CATDRGGGGSYNEQFF.

This clonotype turned up a few times. This rearrangement joins TRBV30 to TRBJ2-7, with TRBD2 matching over 11 bases. Germline V gene sequence: CDR1 GTSNPN, CDR2 SVGIG (reference sequence). Unmatched junction bases numbered 0, after V lost 3 bases and J lost 5 bases. The CDR3 length is 12 residues. The CDR3 protein is CAWRLAGDEQYF. The CDR3 DNA follows: TGTGCCTGGAGACTAGCGGGGGACGAGCAGTACTTC.

The CDR3 loop is CASSQNSRLAGQQETQYF. CDR3 coding DNA: TGTGCCAGCAGCCAAAACTCCAGACTAGCGGGCCAACAAGAGACCCAGTACTTC. The chain employs TRBV7-2 and TRBJ2-5; 10 bases fit TRBD2. The CDR3 spans 18 residues. CDR1 and CDR2 (germline): SGHTA, FQGNSA. V was clipped by 5 bases and J by 2 bases; unmatched bases: 14.

This clonotype qualifies as medium-sized. The chain has TRBV6-5 and TRBJ1-5; D uncertain. The CDR3 covers 13 residues. Trimming removed 2 bases at V and 4 bases at J, with 6 bases between. Germline V gene lookup returns CDR1 MNHEY and CDR2 SVGAGI. The CDR3 DNA is TGTGCCAGCAGTTACCAACAGAATCAGCCCCAGCATTTT. Protein product: CASSYQQNQPQHF.

This chain links TRBV7-3 with TRBJ2-2, with 16 bases matching TRBD2. Trimming cost V 5 bases and J 8 bases; bases outside gene matches: 5. CDR1 SGHTA and CDR2 FQGTGA come from the germline V gene. There are 16 residues in the CDR3. The DNA of the CDR3 is TGTGCCAGCAGCCCGGGACTAGCGGGGGGGACTGGGGAGCTGTTTTTT. Its translation: CASSPGLAGGTGELFF.

The chain uses TRBV5-8 and TRBJ2-3, with TRBD2 matching over 10 bases. The CDR3 has 16 residues. Germline CDR1 reads SGHTS; CDR2 reads YDEGEE. V lost 4 bases to trimming and J lost 3 bases; unmatched junction nucleotides: 8. CDR3 residues: CASSGSGGARTDTQYF. For the CDR3, the DNA is TGTGCCAGCAGCGGGAGCGGGGGGGCTAGGACAGATACGCAGTATTTT.

This clonotype was observed a few times. For the CDR3, the DNA is TGTGCCAGCAGCGCTGGGACCATTTATGGCTACACCTTC. It encodes CASSAGTIYGYTF. The rearrangement links TRBV3-1 to TRBJ1-2; D may be TRBD1 (5 bases). Germline CDR1 is LGHDT and CDR2 is YNNKEL (reference sequence). Trimming removed 5 bases at V and 5 bases at J, with 12 bases between. This CDR3 region has 13 residues.

By share, this clonotype counts as medium-sized. The rearrangement links TRBV2 to TRBJ1-1; D is possibly TRBD1 (6 bases). The CDR3 is made up of 15 amino acids. Trimming removed 2 bases from V and 4 bases from J, with 14 bases in between. The V gene's germline CDR1 is SNHLY and CDR2 FYNNEI. CDR3 nucleotides: TGTGCCAGCAGTGAAAATCGGGGGGCGGTCACTGAAGCTTTCTTT. Translated: CASSENRGAVTEAFF.